Shown below are 26 T cell receptor beta chains from a single sample sequenced in a study of human T cells and chemical hapten exposure. This sample's time point: pre-sensitization, week 0. Regarding treatment: therapeutic diphenylcyclopropenone sensitization with weekly scalp DPC. TCRdb re-derived calls from the RACE reads in MiXCR, one entry per CDR3 protein. Of over 300,000 distinct CDR3 sequences listed, approximately 5.1% were seen once; the top ten hold 2.5% to 3%. The sample in question was whole blood, obtained in connection with sensitization to the hapten diphenylcyclopropenone (DPC). The receptors come from a woman aged 45-60 years with alopecia areata. Some clones in this sample may be carry-over from other donors' samples.

This clonotype has a count of ten or more. One junction end disagrees with the germline gene, perhaps due to a read error. The gene calls are TRBV6-2 or TRBV6-3 and TRBJ1-1; perhaps TRBD1 as D (5 bases). CDR1 and CDR2 (germline): MNHEY, SVGEGT. The CDR3 contains 12 residues. The CDR3 DNA sequence: TGTGCCAGCAGGGACGGGGGAACTGAAGCTTCCTTT. Protein: CASRDGGTEASF.

The chain uses TRBV10-3 and TRBJ1-5; D is perhaps TRBD1 (6 bases). The ends were cut back, 0 bases at V and 4 bases at J, with 10 bases in the middle. The CDR3 covers 15 residues. Germline values: CDR1 ENHRY, CDR2 SYGVKD. This chain's CDR3 is CAISESEGGNQPQHF. CDR3 DNA: TGTGCCATCAGTGAGTCTGAAGGGGGTAATCAGCCCCAGCATTTT.

This clonotype came up many times. V usage is TRBV10-3 and J usage is TRBJ1-5, with D perhaps TRBD1 (6 bases). The CDR3 has 15 amino acids. Trimming left V 2 bases short and J 7 bases short, with 15 bases between. Per germline, CDR1 ENHRY and CDR2 SYGVKD. CDR3 sequence reads: CAISEPDRGSQPQHF. Written as DNA, the CDR3 is TGTGCCATCAGTGAGCCGGACAGAGGCAGCCAGCCCCAGCATTTT.

The chain has TRBV27 and TRBJ1-4; no firm D call. Trimming removed 3 bases at V and 0 bases at J, with 5 bases between. Germline lookup yields CDR1 MNHEY and CDR2 SMNVEV (reference sequence). The CDR3 is 14 residues long. CDR3 loop: CASSFGSTNEKLFF. For the CDR3, the DNA is TGTGCCAGCAGTTTTGGGTCAACTAATGAAAAACTGTTTTTT.

This clonotype was detected ten times or more. The V call is TRBV12-3 or TRBV12-4, the J call TRBJ2-1; 12 nucleotides line up with TRBD2. V lost 6 bases to trimming and J lost 7 bases; unmatched junction nucleotides: 10. The CDR3 has 16 residues. The CDR3 spells CASSYETSGSTNEQFF. The CDR3 bases are TGTGCCAGCAGCTATGAGACTAGCGGGAGTACGAATGAGCAGTTCTTC.

This clonotype was seen repeatedly, ten times or more. This chain links TRBV7-3 with TRBJ2-5; 11 bases map to TRBD2. In germline, CDR1 is SGHTA, CDR2 FQGTGA. V lost 9 bases, J lost 3 bases, and 0 bases stayed unmatched. The CDR3 is 12 amino acids. The CDR3: CARTSGKETQYF. For the CDR3, the DNA is TGTGCCAGGACTAGCGGGAAAGAGACCCAGTACTTC.

The V call is TRBV27, the J call TRBJ2-4, with D possibly being TRBD1 or TRBD2 (5 bases each). The germline CDR1 and CDR2 sequences are MNHEY and SMNVEV (reference sequence). The CDR3 has 14 residues. The ends were cut back, 3 bases at V and 7 bases at J, with 13 bases in the middle. CDR3 nucleotide sequence: TGTGCCAGCAGTTTCAGGGTCGGGGTGAACATTCAGTACTTC. This gives the protein CASSFRVGVNIQYF.

This clonotype was seen many times. This chain links TRBV6-1 with TRBJ1-1; D uncertain. The V end lost 2 bases, the J end lost 7 bases, and 8 bases lay between the germline ends. CDR1 is MNHNS and CDR2 is SASEGT in the germline V gene. This CDR3 comprises 12 residues. The CDR3 nucleotides read TGTGCCAGCAGTGAACGGCCAGTTGAAGCTTTCTTT. Protein sequence: CASSERPVEAFF.

This clonotype appeared a few times. The chain carries TRBV27 and TRBJ1-1; D perhaps matches TRBD1 (5 bases). The V end lost 8 bases, the J end lost 0 bases, and 16 bases lay between the germline ends. This CDR3 is 15 amino acids long. Germline V CDR1 and CDR2: MNHEY, SMNVEV (reference sequence). CDR3 sequence (DNA): TGTGCCAGCCGCTGGGGGGTTTCTATGAACACTGAAGCTTTCTTT. This translates into CASRWGVSMNTEAFF.

This clonotype has a count of ten or more. This chain links TRBV7-2 with TRBJ2-3, with 8 bases matching TRBD2. Germline values: CDR1 SGHTA, CDR2 FQGNSA. V was clipped by 5 bases and J by 2 bases; unmatched bases: 12. The CDR3 sequence is 17 residues long. CDR3 protein: CASSQTAGGRPTDTQYF. The CDR3 bases are TGTGCCAGCAGCCAAACGGCGGGAGGCCGACCCACAGATACGCAGTATTTT. Variable domain in full (rest from reference TRBV7-2 and TRBJ2-3): GAGVSQSPSNKVTEKGKDVELRCDPISGHTALYWYRQSLGQGLEFLIYFQGNSAPDKSGLPSDRFSAERTGGSVSTLTIQRTQQEDSAVYLCASSQTAGGRPTDTQYFGPGTRLTVL.

This clonotype was recorded at least ten times. The chain combines TRBV19 with TRBJ1-2; D not resolved. Germline-derived CDR1 and CDR2 are LNHDA and SQIVND (reference sequence). The V end lost 7 bases, the J end lost 7 bases, and 19 bases lay between the germline ends. The CDR3 has 14 residues. CDR3 sequence (DNA): TGTGCCAGTACGTCAGAACAGTCCTTAGGTGGCTACACCTTC. It yields the protein CASTSEQSLGGYTF.

This clonotype was recorded many times. This chain uses TRBV27 with TRBJ1-1; D possibly corresponds to TRBD1 (6 bases). V was pared by 5 bases and J by 6 bases, with 13 bases between. Germline V CDR1 and CDR2: MNHEY, SMNVEV (reference sequence). The CDR3 runs to 13 residues. In nucleotides, the CDR3 is TGTGCCAGCAGTGCCACAGGGAGTTCTGAAGCTTTCTTT. Translating gives CASSATGSSEAFF.

This clonotype was recorded many times. The chain joins TRBV12-5 to TRBJ2-1, with 7 bases lining up with TRBD2. The V and J ends lost 2 bases and 8 bases, in that order; junction bases with no gene match: 12. The germline gives CDR1 LGHNT, CDR2 FRNRAP. CDR3 length: 16 amino acids. The CDR3 protein is CASGLPSGPGGYEQFF. For the CDR3, the DNA is TGTGCTAGTGGTTTGCCTAGCGGCCCCGGTGGCTATGAGCAGTTCTTC.

This clonotype was counted a single time. A much more abundant neighbour one base away suggests this may be a read error. The CDR3 spells CASSLVGSSTDTQYF. CDR3 nucleotide sequence: TGCGCCAGCAGCTTGGTCGGCTCTAGCACAGATACGCAGTATTTT. This chain links TRBV5-1 with TRBJ2-3, with D unclear. The CDR3 spans 15 residues. V lost 0 bases and J lost 0, with 8 bases in between. Germline CDR1 is SGHRS and CDR2 is YFSETQ.

This clonotype was observed a few times. This chain uses TRBV3-1 with TRBJ1-5; the D gene is possibly TRBD1 (6 bases). The CDR3 is 12 amino acids. Germline CDR1 reads LGHDT; CDR2 reads YNNKEL (reference sequence). Trimming took 3 bases from V and 11 from J, leaving 11 bases between them. CDR3 sequence (DNA): TGTGCCAGCAGCCACGGGGGCCCGGCCCAGCATTTT. Its translation: CASSHGGPAQHF. The full variable domain, completed using reference TRBV3-1 and TRBJ1-5, is DTAVSQTPKYLVTQMGNDKSIKCEQNLGHDTMYWYKQDSKKFLKIMFSYNNKELIINETVPNRFSPKSPDKAHLNLHINSLELGDSAVYFCASSHGGPAQHFGDGTRLSIL.

A single count supports this clonotype. A much larger clone differs by one base, so this may be a read error. The rearrangement uses TRBV5-1 and TRBJ2-7; 8 nucleotides match TRBD1. CDR3 length: 13 amino acids. V lost 4 bases and J lost 8; bases outside the gene matches: 8. Looked up from germline, CDR1 is SGHRS and CDR2 is YFSETQ. The CDR3 sequence: CASSPRDRNKQYF. In DNA, the CDR3 is TGCGCCAGCAGCCCACGGGACAGGAATAAGCAGTACTTC. The full variable domain, in which reference TRBV5-1 and TRBJ2-7 provide the parts outside the CDR3, is KAGVTQTPRYLIKTRGQQVTLSCSPISGHRSVSWYQQTPGQGLQFLFEYFSETQRNKGNFPGRFSGRQFSNSRSEMNVSTLELGDSALYLCASSPRDRNKQYFGPGTRLTVT.

A few counts support this clonotype. The V gene is TRBV6-2 or TRBV6-3, the J gene TRBJ2-3; D is perhaps TRBD2 (5 bases). The CDR3 has 15 residues. The V end was cut by 4 bases, the J end by 0 bases, with 11 bases between. Germline V gene sequence: CDR1 MNHEY, CDR2 SVGEGT. This CDR3 is CASSSGVLSTDTQYF. The CDR3 DNA reads TGTGCCAGCAGTTCCGGGGTTTTAAGCACAGATACGCAGTATTTT.

This clonotype came up many times. V and J are TRBV20-1 and TRBJ2-1; 13 bases map to TRBD2. Germline V CDR1 and CDR2: DFQATT, SNEGSKA (reference sequence). The J segment lost 2 bases and the V segment lost 3 bases, leaving 4 bases of the junction unmatched. This CDR3 is 16 amino acids long. The CDR3 sequence: CSARGTSGKPYNEQFF. The CDR3 nucleotides are TGCAGTGCTAGGGGGACTAGCGGGAAACCCTACAATGAGCAGTTCTTC.

This clonotype was seen only a few times. The chain uses TRBV5-1 and TRBJ2-7, with TRBD1 identical over 7 bases. This CDR3 is 16 amino acids long. Germline loops: CDR1 SGHRS, CDR2 YFSETQ. The V and J ends lost 7 bases and 3 bases, in that order; junction bases with no gene match: 16. The CDR3 DNA reads TGCGCCAGCGGAGAGATCACCGGGACAGAATACTACGAGCAGTACTTC. As protein: CASGEITGTEYYEQYF.

There are a few counts of this clonotype. J is TRBJ1-4 and V is TRBV23-1; 7 nucleotides align to TRBD1. TRBV23-1 is known as an ORF, though its function is uncertain. With 2 bases clipped from V and 6 bases from J, the junction kept 9 bases outside the gene matches. The CDR3 totals 16 residues. CDR3 DNA: TGCGCCAGCAGTCAAGCCGACAGGGAGGGGGATGAAAAACTGTTTTTT. It specifies CASSQADREGDEKLFF.

This clonotype was counted at least ten times. The gene calls are TRBV23-1 and TRBJ2-7; D might be TRBD1 (5 bases). Being an ORF, TRBV23-1 has a function that is uncertain. The V end lost 9 bases, the J end lost 6 bases, and 18 bases lay between the germline ends. This CDR3 comprises 13 residues. The CDR3 DNA reads as TGCGCCAGTTTCAGGGTACTTACGGGCGAGCAGTACTTC. Protein: CASFRVLTGEQYF.

This clonotype turned up a few times. The chain uses TRBV15 and TRBJ1-1; the D is unclear. The CDR3 runs to 12 residues. Germline V lookup: CDR1 LNHNV, CDR2 YYDKDF (reference sequence). The V and J ends lost 5 bases and 9 bases respectively, with 13 bases between them. The CDR3 sequence: CATSVGSGKAFF. The CDR3 DNA reads as TGTGCCACCAGCGTGGGGTCGGGAAAAGCTTTCTTT.

At least ten counts were recorded for this clonotype. The chain carries TRBV9 and TRBJ2-7; D gene uncertain. Germline CDR1 is SGDLS and CDR2 is YYNGEE. The CDR3 consists of 15 residues. V was clipped by 4 bases and J by 2 bases, with 16 bases between them. Here the CDR3 reads CASSLRAVGPYEQYF. The DNA for the CDR3 is TGTGCCAGCAGCCTCCGGGCGGTAGGGCCCTACGAGCAGTACTTC.

This clonotype has more than one count but fewer than ten. This sequence joins TRBV24-1 and TRBJ1-5, with no clear D. The germline gives CDR1 KGHDR, CDR2 SFDVKD. V lost 4 bases, J lost 3 bases, and 18 bases lay in between. This CDR3 spans 17 amino acids. CDR3 DNA: TGTGCCACCAGTGAACCCAATGGCAGCCGAGACAATCAGCCCCAGCATTTT. Its translation: CATSEPNGSRDNQPQHF.

This clonotype occurred a few times. The chain combines TRBV6-5 with TRBJ1-5; D unresolved. The CDR3 totals 17 residues. Germline V gene sequence: CDR1 MNHEY, CDR2 SVGAGI. The V gene lost 2 bases and the J gene lost 1 base, with 15 bases spanning the gap. The CDR3 is CASSYTLPSASNQPQHF. The CDR3 coding sequence is TGTGCCAGCAGTTACACACTTCCTTCGGCAAGCAATCAGCCCCAGCATTTT.

In its sample, this clonotype was seen many times. The rearrangement links TRBV12-3 or TRBV12-4 to TRBJ2-1, with D hard to call. The V gene lost 6 bases and the J gene lost 6 bases, with 6 bases spanning the gap. The CDR3 spans 11 residues. The CDR3 is CASRIFNEQFF. CDR3 coding DNA: TGTGCCAGCAGGATCTTCAATGAGCAGTTCTTC.